Below are 9 T cell receptor beta chains sequenced from a single sample in a study of blood T cell repertoires in COVID-19. Clones were sequenced by immunoSEQ multiplex PCR, and TCRdb holds only the in-frame ones, with some missing. The sample holds about 440,000 clones, about 89% seen once. The source material was peripheral blood. These receptors came from a woman in her thirties with acute or convalescent COVID-19.

This chain connects TRBV19 to TRBJ1-2; 11 bases fit TRBD1. The V and J ends lost 5 bases and 4 bases, in that order; junction bases with no gene match: 6. The germline gives CDR1 LNHDA, CDR2 SQIVND (reference sequence). This CDR3 contains 15 residues. This CDR3 reads CASSAGTGGTYGYTF. CDR3 coding DNA: TGTGCCAGTAGTGCGGGGACAGGGGGAACCTATGGCTACACCTTC.

V and J are TRBV14 and TRBJ2-5; TRBD2 might be the D (6 bases). Per germline, CDR1 SGHDN and CDR2 FVKESK. The CDR3 covers 13 residues. The ends were cut back, 5 bases at V and 5 bases at J, with 12 bases in the middle. CDR3 loop: CASSTGLRETQYF. As DNA, the CDR3 is TGTGCCAGCAGCACGGGACTGAGGGAGACCCAGTACTTC.

In its sample, this clone was seen a few times. This sequence joins TRBV30 and TRBJ1-2; D ambiguous. V dropped 0 bases and J dropped 7 bases, with 9 bases sitting between them. The CDR3 length is 12 residues. The germline CDR1 and CDR2 sequences are GTSNPN and SVGIG (reference sequence). The CDR3 sequence is CAWSVSRLGYTF. The CDR3 DNA reads as TGTGCCTGGAGTGTGTCCCGACTTGGCTACACCTTC.

The chain combines TRBV5-1 with TRBJ2-5; D ambiguous. Per the germline V gene, CDR1 is SGHRS and CDR2 is YFSETQ. This CDR3 has 14 amino acids. Trimming pared 0 bases from V and 0 bases from J, leaving 6 bases between. CDR3 nucleotide sequence: TGCGCCAGCAGCTTGGTCCAGTACCAAGAGACCCAGTACTTC. Amino acids: CASSLVQYQETQYF.

V is TRBV5-1 and J is TRBJ2-2; maybe TRBD1 (6 bases). Germline V gives CDR1 SGHRS, CDR2 YFSETQ. Deletions cut 0 bases from V and 3 bases from J, with 12 bases between. CDR3 length: 16 amino acids. The CDR3 loop reads CASSLAGVEDTGELFF. DNA for the CDR3: TGCGCCAGCAGCTTGGCAGGGGTAGAAGACACCGGGGAGCTGTTTTTT.

The V and J genes are TRBV14 and TRBJ1-2; TRBD1 is a possible D gene (6 bases). From germline, CDR1 is SGHDN and CDR2 FVKESK. This CDR3 spans 14 amino acids. The V end was cut by 5 bases, the J end by 4 bases, with 14 bases between. CDR3 amino acids: CASSSTTGLYGYTF. In nucleotides, the CDR3 is TGTGCCAGCAGCAGTACTACAGGGCTCTATGGCTACACCTTC.

The chain employs TRBV9 and TRBJ2-1; tentative D call: TRBD2 (7 bases). Germline-derived CDR1 and CDR2 are SGDLS and YYNGEE. This CDR3 region has 14 residues. V lost 1 base, J lost 8 bases, and 13 bases lay in between. In nucleotides, the CDR3 is TGTGCCAGCAGCGTAAGGGGGAGGGTCGATGAGCAGTTCTTC. Translation: CASSVRGRVDEQFF.

This clone was seen more than once but under ten times. The J gene is TRBJ2-7, the V gene TRBV6-5; a possible D gene is TRBD1 (5 bases). V gave up 5 bases and J gave up 2 bases, with 10 bases separating them. The CDR3 length is 13 residues. Germline assignment: CDR1 MNHEY and CDR2 SVGAGI. As DNA, the CDR3 is TGTGCCAGCAGTAAGACAGCTCCCTACGAGCAGTACTTC. It specifies CASSKTAPYEQYF.

This rearrangement joins TRBV5-4 to TRBJ1-6, with 11 bases identical to TRBD1. This CDR3 is 16 amino acids long. Germline lookup yields CDR1 SGHNT and CDR2 YYREEE (reference sequence). With 0 bases clipped from V and 5 bases from J, the junction kept 1 base outside the gene matches. The CDR3 loop reads CASSLVGQGDNSPLHF. The CDR3, as DNA: TGTGCCAGCAGCTTGGTGGGACAGGGGGATAATTCACCCCTCCACTTT. Looking up the rest from reference TRBV5-4 and TRBJ1-6 gives the full variable domain: ETGVTQSPTHLIKTRGQQVTLRCSSQSGHNTVSWYQQALGQGPQFIFQYYREEENGRGNFPPRFSGLQFPNYSSELNVNALELDDSALYLCASSLVGQGDNSPLHFGNGTRLTVT.